The rows below give T cell receptor beta chains drawn from one sample of a study of shared clonotypes between healthy human individuals. Repertoires were generated with immunoSEQ multiplex PCR, while TCRdb's copy carries only in-frame clones and drops some. Of 800,000 to 950,000 clones listed, approximately 96% are singletons. The sequencing sample was made of naive CD8+ T cells sorted from blood. All receptors derive from a man aged 25-45 years in good health. The CDR3 runs from the conserved cysteine through the conserved F or W. D genes are given only for firm matches. Size tells how often a clone was seen (once, few, many) or the class of an expanded clone, and some rows leave it out.

clone_size,v_call,d_call,j_call,cdr3_nt,cdr3_aa
.,TRBV10-1,TRBD2,TRBJ2-1,TGCGCCAGCAGTGAGGCTGGACTAGCGGCCTACAATGAGCAGTTCTTC,CASSEAGLAAYNEQFF
.,TRBV13,.,TRBJ1-4,TGTGCCAGCAGCTTAGCGAGAGGGCAGGGTGAAAAACTGTTTTTT,CASSLARGQGEKLFF
.,TRBV4-1,.,TRBJ1-1,TGCGCCAGCAGCCAAGATCCTGGCCCCACTGAAGCTTTCTTT,CASSQDPGPTEAFF
.,TRBV19,TRBD1,TRBJ2-4,TGTGCCAGTAGTACCTTAGAGACAGGGATAGCCAAAAACATTCAGTACTTC,CASSTLETGIAKNIQYF
.,TRBV5-1,.,TRBJ2-1,TGCGCCAGCAGCTACGAGGGCCGGGAGCAGTTCTTC,CASSYEGREQFF
.,TRBV7-2,TRBD2,TRBJ2-7,TGTGCCAGCAGCTTAGCACTAGCGGGAGTGTACGAGCAGTACTTC,CASSLALAGVYEQYF
.,TRBV7-9,.,TRBJ2-1,TGTGCCAGCAGCTTAAAATGGCAGACAGATGCAATGGTGCAGTTCTTC,CASSLKWQTDAMVQFF
.,TRBV4-1,.,TRBJ2-1,TGCGCCAGCAGCCTCCTAGGGATGGTCTCCTACAATGAGCAGTTCTTC,CASSLLGMVSYNEQFF
.,TRBV7-9,TRBD1,TRBJ2-7,TGTGCCAGCAGCTCCTCCGGGACAGCTTTTTCCTACGAGCAGTACTTC,CASSSSGTAFSYEQYF
.,TRBV7-6,TRBD2,TRBJ2-1,TGTGCCAGCAGCTTGAAACTAGCGGGAGACGTAAAATCGAGCAATGAGCAGTTCTTC,CASSLKLAGDVKSSNEQFF
once,TRBV18,TRBD1,TRBJ1-5,TGTGCCAGCACTGGACAGGGGGCTGGTCAGCCCCAGCATTTT,CASTGQGAGQPQHF
.,TRBV4-2,.,TRBJ1-2,TGTGCCAGCAGCCAAGGACGGGTGGGGTATGGCTACACCTTC,CASSQGRVGYGYTF
.,TRBV7-8,.,TRBJ2-7,TGTGCCAGCAGCCACTTAGTTTCGATACTGAGCACCTACGAGCAGTACTTC,CASSHLVSILSTYEQYF
.,TRBV11-2,.,TRBJ2-5,TGTGCCAGCAGCTTATTTGTATCAGAGACCCAGTACTTC,CASSLFVSETQYF
.,TRBV29-1,.,TRBJ2-3,TGCAGCGTTGAAGACCTAGGAGATACGCAGTATTTT,CSVEDLGDTQYF
.,TRBV19,.,TRBJ2-7,TGTGCCAGTCGCACCGGGGGCGAGCAGTACTTC,CASRTGGEQYF
.,TRBV7-9,.,TRBJ2-5,TGTGCCAGCCAGGGCGGGACGGACCAAGAGACCCAGTACTTC,CASQGGTDQETQYF
.,TRBV7-7,.,TRBJ2-5,TGTGCTAGCAGCTTAGGTCGCAGACACCAAGAGACCCAGTACTTC,CASSLGRRHQETQYF
.,TRBV29-1,.,TRBJ2-1,TGCAGCGTTGATGAGCCTAGTTACAATGAGCAGTTCTTC,CSVDEPSYNEQFF
once,TRBV28,.,TRBJ2-6,TGTGCCAGCATTCCAGGCCACGGGGCCAACGTCCTGACTTTC,CASIPGHGANVLTF
.,TRBV5-5,TRBD1,TRBJ2-7,TGTGCCAGCAACGGTAATGCCGGACAGGGAGATTACTTC,CASNGNAGQGDYF
.,TRBV7-8,.,TRBJ1-4,TGTGCCAGCAGCCTCCCAGATGAAAAACTGTTTTTT,CASSLPDEKLFF
.,TRBV7-9,TRBD1,TRBJ1-1,TGTGCCAGCAGCTTAGGGACAGGGGCGTTCACTGAAGCTTTCTTT,CASSLGTGAFTEAFF
.,TRBV6-4,.,TRBJ2-1,TGTGCCAGCAGTGACGGGGGGAGAACCGGCGATGAGCAGTTCTTC,CASSDGGRTGDEQFF
.,TRBV27,TRBD1,TRBJ2-7,TGTGCCAGCAGTTCCCGCGCCTGGGACAGGCCCTCCTACGAGCAGTACTTC,CASSSRAWDRPSYEQYF
.,TRBV11-2,TRBD2,TRBJ2-7,TGTGCCAGCAGCTTAGTCTTCGGAAGTTGGGGCGGGAGGGCCGGTGAGCAGTACTTC,CASSLVFGSWGGRAGEQYF
once,TRBV6-4,TRBD2,TRBJ2-1,TGTGCCAGCAGTGACGAAGCTACCAGCGCGGGAGCCTACAATGAGCAGTTCTTC,CASSDEATSAGAYNEQFF
.,TRBV7-9,.,TRBJ2-7,TGTGCCAGCAGCCCTACAGACTTGATCCCCTACGAGCAGTACTTC,CASSPTDLIPYEQYF
once,TRBV28,.,TRBJ2-3,TGTGCCAGCAGCTCCCCAGGGGTAGGGAATACGCAGTATTTT,CASSSPGVGNTQYF
.,TRBV9,.,TRBJ2-5,TGTGCCAGCAGCGTAGGAGCAGTTTCCGTAGAGACCCAGTACTTC,CASSVGAVSVETQYF
.,TRBV30,TRBD1,TRBJ1-1,TGTGCCTGGAGTAACCGGGACAGGGGTCTTCCAAACACTGAAGCTTTCTTT,CAWSNRDRGLPNTEAFF
once,TRBV7-6,.,TRBJ2-5,TGTGCCAGCAGCTTAGCTCCGAGAGTACAAGAGACCCAGTACTTC,CASSLAPRVQETQYF
.,TRBV2,TRBD1,TRBJ2-7,TGTGCCATTTTACCCGGGACAGGGACCTACGAGCAGTACTTC,CAILPGTGTYEQYF
.,TRBV9,TRBD1,TRBJ1-1,TGTGCCAGCGACAGGGCGGGGGGGAGCACTGAAGCTTTCTTT,CASDRAGGSTEAFF
.,TRBV15,.,TRBJ2-1,TGTGCCACCAAGATTAGCGTCTTAGGCGGCGACAATGAGCAGTTCTTC,CATKISVLGGDNEQFF
.,TRBV25-1,TRBD1,TRBJ1-2,TGTGCCAGCAGCCCAAGCAGGGGGCGGAACTATGGCTACACCTTC,CASSPSRGRNYGYTF
.,TRBV27,TRBD2,TRBJ2-1,TGTGCCAGCAGTTCACAGGGCGCTAGCGGGGGGGACTACAATGAGCAGTTCTTC,CASSSQGASGGDYNEQFF
.,TRBV6-6,.,TRBJ2-2,TGTGCCAGCAGTTACTCGATAGGCGAGAACACCGGGGAGCTGTTTTTT,CASSYSIGENTGELFF
.,TRBV7-6,.,TRBJ2-7,TGTGCCAGCAGCTTACGCGAGGGCTCCTACGAGCAGTACTTC,CASSLREGSYEQYF
.,TRBV4-1,.,TRBJ2-5,TGCGCCAGCAGCCATACCCGTTCGAACCAAGAGACCCAGTACTTC,CASSHTRSNQETQYF
.,TRBV7-2,TRBD1,TRBJ2-1,TGTGCCAGCAGCTTAGTAGGGGGCCCGGGGAATGAGCAGTTCTTC,CASSLVGGPGNEQFF
once,TRBV5-1,TRBD2,TRBJ2-7,TGCGCCAGCAGCTTAGAAGCGGGGTCGCCCTACGAGCAGTACTTC,CASSLEAGSPYEQYF
.,TRBV27,TRBD2,TRBJ2-3,TGTGCCAGCAGGAAAAGACTAGCGGGAGGGCCGGCAGATACGCAGTATTTT,CASRKRLAGGPADTQYF
.,TRBV2,TRBD2,TRBJ2-1,TGTGCCAGCAGTGAAGCGCAACTAGCGGGAGCCAATGAGCAGTTCTTC,CASSEAQLAGANEQFF